This TCR beta chain was documented in a study of blood T cell repertoires in COVID-19. On the study more broadly: Sites across the United States, Italy and Spain contributed samples from acute and convalescent COVID-19. PBMCs, B-cell-depleted T cells, or T cells were the source of the cDNA or gDNA that made up the material.

This CDR3 spans 16 amino acids. Looked up from germline, CDR1 is LNHNV and CDR2 is YYDKDF (reference sequence). V was clipped by 5 bases and J by 1 base, with 15 bases between them. Participants' reported clinical history set cohort assignment. Under the authors' procedure: Reference gene primers were amplified, and this amplification served to estimate nucleated cell counts. The repertoire was sequenced with immunoSEQ multiplex PCR; TCRdb's copy has only in-frame clones and lacks some. The V and J calls and the clone size are those of that table, but D and trimming were determined from the DNA. The sample holds approximately 270,000 clones, just over 85% seen once. In its sample, this clone was seen once.

The genes are TRBV15 and TRBJ1-3; D gene ambiguous. This TCR derives from a man aged 35 to 55 who had recovered from COVID-19. What was sequenced was PBMCs or T cells enriched from blood (not recorded which). The CDR3 DNA is TGTGCCACCAGCCGGCAGGCCCTCGCGTCTGGAAACACCATATATTTT. This gives the protein CATSRQALASGNTIYF. Together with reference TRBV15 and TRBJ1-3, the CDR3 gives the full variable domain: DAMVIQNPRYQVTQFGKPVTLSCSQTLNHNVMYWYQQKSSQAPKLLFHYYDKDFNNEADTPDNFQSRRPNTSFCFLDIRSPGLGDTAMYLCATSRQALASGNTIYFGEGSWLTVV.